What follows are 3 T cell receptor beta chains derived from one specimen sequenced in a study of tissue T cells after allogeneic stem cell transplantation. Time point meaning: mouse harvest day 7 after allogeneic transplant. The graft held 10^6 splenic CD5+ T cells and 10^7 T-cell-depleted bone marrow cells. Data came from immunoSEQ multiplex PCR; TCRdb stores just in-frame clones and leaves some out. This sample yields 9,500 or so clones, of which 44% are seen a single time; 1.5% belongs to the top ten. Sample: skin. The receptors stem from a female BALB/c mouse given C57BL/6 T cells with graft-versus-host disease after an allogeneic hematopoietic cell transplant.

To note about this clone: Gene names follow the mouse nomenclature. The CDR3 is cut off 1 residue early in the read; its end comes from the germline J gene. V usage is TRBV4 and J usage is TRBJ2-7; 10 bases match TRBD2. Germline trimming cut 5 bases from V and 0 bases from J; bases unmatched to any gene: 4. Per germline, CDR1 LGHDT and CDR2 YNNKQL (reference sequence). The CDR3 contains 15 residues. CDR3 in amino acids: CASSPTGGSSYEQYF. The DNA read from the CDR3 is TGTGCCAGCAGCCCGACTGGGGGGAGCTCCTATGAACAGTAC.

A word on this clone: These gene names are mouse names. The sequence runs out 1 residue before the end of the CDR3; the remainder is reconstructed from the germline J gene. Other DNA sequences within the sample encode an identical CDR3. The chain uses TRBV26 and TRBJ1-1; D gene uncertain. The CDR3 is made up of 13 amino acids. Germline lookup yields CDR1 KGHPV and CDR2 FQNQEV (reference sequence). V was pared by 2 bases and J by 0 bases, with 4 bases between. The CDR3 sequence is CASSLRQNTEVFF. The part of the CDR3 DNA that was read is TGTGCCAGCAGTCTGAGGCAGAACACAGAAGTCTTC.

Notes on this clone: Genes and germline come from the mouse. The observed sequence ends 1 residue before the CDR3 terminus, with the missing tail filled in from the germline J gene. The J gene is TRBJ2-4, the V gene TRBV26; 7 bases are shared with TRBD2. J was trimmed by 1 base and V by 6 bases; bases with no gene match: 4. Germline V gene sequence: CDR1 KGHPV, CDR2 FQNQEV (reference sequence). The CDR3 is made up of 14 amino acids. This CDR3 is CASSVTGGQNTLYF. The part of the CDR3 DNA that was read is TGTGCCAGCAGCGTAACTGGGGGTCAAAACACCTTGTAC.